Shown below are 22 T cell receptor beta chains from a single sample sequenced in a study of blood T cell repertoires in COVID-19. Profiled with immunoSEQ multiplex PCR; TCRdb holds only in-frame clones, not every one. Among fewer than 250,000 clones listed, approximately 80% were seen once. Sequencing was done on a sample of PBMCs or T cells enriched from blood (not recorded which). Receptor source: a woman aged 50 to 60 with acute COVID-19.

V usage is TRBV18 and J usage is TRBJ2-2; TRBD1 might be the D (5 bases). The germline gives CDR1 KGHSH, CDR2 LQKENI. This CDR3 has 12 amino acids. The ends were cut back, 3 bases at V and 10 bases at J, with 9 bases in the middle. CDR3 protein: CASSPRVVELFF. The CDR3 DNA reads TGTGCCAGCTCACCCAGGGTCGTGGAGCTGTTTTTT.

The chain uses TRBV5-1 and TRBJ2-3; weak D call: TRBD2 (5 bases). The length of the CDR3 is 12 residues. The ends were cut back, 7 bases at V and 3 bases at J, with 9 bases in the middle. CDR1 and CDR2 from the germline V gene are SGHRS and YFSETQ. The CDR3 DNA reads as TGCGCCAGCGCGGGCTCGACAGATACGCAGTATTTT. As protein: CASAGSTDTQYF.

V is TRBV24-1 and J is TRBJ1-2, with 11 bases fitting TRBD1. The germline V gene encodes CDR1 KGHDR and CDR2 SFDVKD. J lost 6 bases, V lost 4 bases, and 9 bases had no gene match. This CDR3 has 16 residues. The CDR3 protein is CATSEPGTGGGDGYTF. In nucleotides, the CDR3 is TGTGCCACCAGTGAACCCGGGACAGGGGGAGGCGATGGCTACACCTTC.

This chain joins TRBV9 and TRBJ1-1; 9 bases fit TRBD1. The CDR3 runs 14 residues. Germline values: CDR1 SGDLS, CDR2 YYNGEE. Unmatched junction bases numbered 4, after V lost 3 bases and J lost 4 bases. The CDR3 coding sequence is TGTGCCAGCAGCGGGCCGACAGGGGGCACTGAAGCTTTCTTT. Encoded protein: CASSGPTGGTEAFF.

The chain combines TRBV10-3 with TRBJ2-4; 10 bases map to TRBD1. Trimming at V came to 4 bases and at J to 9 bases, leaving 15 bases not matched to a gene. The CDR3 has 17 residues. Germline V gene data show CDR1 as ENHRY and CDR2 as SYGVKD. CDR3 sequence: CAISAGRWGTGVGIQYF. The CDR3 DNA reads TGTGCCATCAGTGCGGGGCGGTGGGGGACAGGGGTGGGCATTCAGTACTTC.

The V call is TRBV9, the J call TRBJ1-6; perhaps TRBD1 as D (5 bases). Germline V gene sequence: CDR1 SGDLS, CDR2 YYNGEE. This CDR3 is built from 15 residues. The V gene lost 0 bases and the J gene lost 10 bases, with 14 bases spanning the gap. CDR3 protein: CASSVDGRASSPLHF. The CDR3 nucleotides read TGTGCCAGCAGCGTAGATGGCAGGGCAAGCTCACCCCTCCACTTT.

J is TRBJ1-3 and V is TRBV28; D gene uncertain. The germline gives CDR1 MDHEN, CDR2 SYDVKM. This CDR3 spans 15 amino acids. The germline V and J ends were trimmed by 7 bases and 2 bases, with 15 bases remaining between them. The CDR3, as DNA: TGTGCCAGCACTTTGGCATCCCTCACTGGAAACACCATATATTTT. Translating it yields CASTLASLTGNTIYF. The whole variable domain, filled in from reference TRBV28 and TRBJ1-3, reads DVKVTQSSRYLVKRTGEKVFLECVQDMDHENMFWYRQDPGLGLRLIYFSYDVKMKEKGDIPEGYSVSREKKERFSLILESASTNQTSMYLCASTLASLTGNTIYFGEGSWLTVV.

V gene TRBV6-5 combines with J gene TRBJ2-5; 7 positions agree with TRBD2. V trimming: 2 bases; J trimming: 5 bases; junction bases outside the gene matches: 8. Germline V gene lookup returns CDR1 MNHEY and CDR2 SVGAGI. The CDR3 covers 15 residues. The CDR3 reads CASSYLAGVFETQYF. CDR3 bases: TGTGCCAGCAGTTACCTGGCGGGGGTTTTTGAGACCCAGTACTTC.

This clone was found once. This chain links TRBV4-3 with TRBJ1-6; D is undetermined. The V gene lost 0 bases and the J gene lost 14 bases, with 20 bases spanning the gap. This CDR3 region has 16 residues. Germline loops: CDR1 LGHNA, CDR2 YSLEER. The CDR3 nucleotides read TGCGCCAGCAGCCAAGAGCTAGGCTCAATGGCGGGGACCCTCCACTTT. Translated, it gives CASSQELGSMAGTLHF.

This clone appeared a few times. This chain links TRBV12-2 with TRBJ1-3. TRBV12-2 is listed as a pseudogene. There are 17 residues in the CDR3. The CDR3 nucleotides are TGTGCAAGTCGCTTAATCGGACCCGCGGGCTCTGGAAACACCATATATTTT. As protein: CASRLIGPAGSGNTIYF.

The rearrangement joins TRBV7-3 to TRBJ2-1; TRBD2 might be the D (5 bases). The CDR3 runs 16 residues. Germline V gives CDR1 SGHTA, CDR2 FQGTGA. V was pared by 6 bases and J by 0 bases, with 15 bases between. The CDR3 bases are TGTGCCAGCAGTCACTTGGCGGGCAGCTCCTACAATGAGCAGTTCTTC. Translated, it gives CASSHLAGSSYNEQFF.

This clone was recorded once. The V gene is TRBV5-6, the J gene TRBJ2-3, with 8 bases identical to TRBD2. CDR1 is SGHDT, CDR2 YYEEEE, per germline. V gave up 2 bases and J gave up 0 bases; unmatched junction bases: 2. The CDR3 extends over 15 amino acids. In DNA form, the CDR3 reads TGTGCCAGCAGCTTCCGGACTAGCAGCACAGATACGCAGTATTTT. Amino acids: CASSFRTSSTDTQYF.

The V and J genes are TRBV7-8 and TRBJ2-3, with TRBD1 matching 7 bases. The CDR3 is 16 amino acids. The germline V gene encodes CDR1 SGHVS and CDR2 FQNEAQ. Germline trimming cut 4 bases from V and 0 bases from J; bases unmatched to any gene: 7. The CDR3 sequence: CASSSQTGVSTDTQYF. CDR3 DNA: TGTGCCAGCAGCTCCCAAACAGGGGTTAGCACAGATACGCAGTATTTT.

V is TRBV5-4 and J is TRBJ2-7; 9 bases align to TRBD1. The CDR3 runs 15 residues. With V trimmed by 0 bases and J by 4 bases, 5 bases remained unmatched. CDR1 is SGHNT, CDR2 YYREEE, per germline (reference sequence). CDR3 DNA: TGTGCCAGCAGCTTGGGGGACAGGGCCCCTTACGAGCAGTACTTC. Protein product: CASSLGDRAPYEQYF.

Written as DNA, the CDR3 is TGTGCCAGCAGTTACTCCCGGACTCGTAATGAGCAGTTCTTC. This codes for CASSYSRTRNEQFF. V is TRBV6-5 and J is TRBJ2-1; a possible D gene is TRBD2 (5 bases). The germline gives CDR1 MNHEY, CDR2 SVGAGI. Trimming cost V 0 bases and J 7 bases, with 10 bases left between them. This CDR3 is built from 14 residues.

The chain joins TRBV5-4 to TRBJ2-2; a weak D match, TRBD1 (6 bases). The CDR3 sequence is 15 residues long. Germline assignment: CDR1 SGHNT and CDR2 YYREEE (reference sequence). Trimming removed 3 bases at V and 2 bases at J, with 11 bases between. The CDR3 bases are TGTGCCAGCAGCTCATCCAGGGGCAACACCGGGGAGCTGTTTTTT. Its protein product is CASSSSRGNTGELFF. The full variable domain, in which reference TRBV5-4 and TRBJ2-2 provide the parts outside the CDR3, is ETGVTQSPTHLIKTRGQQVTLRCSSQSGHNTVSWYQQALGQGPQFIFQYYREEENGRGNFPPRFSGLQFPNYSSELNVNALELDDSALYLCASSSSRGNTGELFFGEGSRLTVL.

The V and J genes are TRBV28 and TRBJ2-5, with TRBD1 matching over 10 bases. CDR1 and CDR2 from the germline V gene are MDHEN and SYDVKM. The CDR3 has 15 amino acids. Losses at the gene ends were 7 bases for V and 7 bases for J; bases not matched to a gene: 12. The DNA for the CDR3 is TGTGCCAGCACCGTAACGGGACAGGGGCGTGGGACCCAGTACTTC. Translation gives CASTVTGQGRGTQYF. The whole variable domain, remainder taken from reference TRBV28 and TRBJ2-5, is DVKVTQSSRYLVKRTGEKVFLECVQDMDHENMFWYRQDPGLGLRLIYFSYDVKMKEKGDIPEGYSVSREKKERFSLILESASTNQTSMYLCASTVTGQGRGTQYFGPGTRLLVL.

This clone occurred a few times. This chain uses TRBV6-2 or TRBV6-3 with TRBJ2-7, with D possibly TRBD1 on 6 matching bases. Per the germline V gene, CDR1 is MNHEY and CDR2 is SVGEGT. The CDR3 sequence is 16 residues long. Trimming shortened V by 0 bases and J by 3 bases, and 15 bases separated the two germline ends. The CDR3 reads CASSYSYSAQGYEQYF. CDR3 in DNA: TGTGCCAGCAGTTACTCGTATTCGGCACAGGGCTACGAGCAGTACTTC.

V is TRBV7-9 and J is TRBJ1-6, with D unresolved. Germline-derived CDR1 and CDR2 are SEHNR and FQNEAQ (reference sequence). The germline V and J ends were trimmed by 4 bases and 4 bases, with 11 bases remaining between them. This CDR3 region has 15 residues. The CDR3 DNA reads TGTGCCAGCAGCTCAGTAGGAGCTTATAATTCACCCCTCCACTTT. Translating it yields CASSSVGAYNSPLHF.

The chain joins TRBV4-3 to TRBJ2-5; possible D gene TRBD2, 5 bases. The V end was cut by 4 bases, the J end by 5 bases, with 11 bases between. Germline V CDR1 and CDR2: LGHNA, YSLEER. The CDR3 runs to 13 residues. CDR3 in amino acids: CASSLELGETQYF. CDR3 coding DNA: TGCGCCAGCAGCCTAGAACTAGGGGAGACCCAGTACTTC.

This chain connects TRBV6-2 or TRBV6-3 to TRBJ2-5, with TRBD1 identical over 7 bases. Germline V gene data show CDR1 as MNHEY and CDR2 as SVGEGT. Trimming took 0 bases from V and 3 from J; bases not matched to a gene: 1. The CDR3 consists of 14 residues. CDR3 sequence: CASSYSGQKETQYF. In nucleotides, the CDR3 is TGTGCCAGCAGTTACTCGGGACAGAAAGAGACCCAGTACTTC.

The chain carries TRBV30 and TRBJ2-7; no definite D call. Germline V gives CDR1 GTSNPN, CDR2 SVGIG (reference sequence). CDR3 length: 13 residues. Trimming stripped 2 bases from V and 3 bases from J, with 11 bases between. Written as DNA, the CDR3 is TGTGCCTGGAGTAATGGCGGCATCTACGAGCAGTACTTC. This gives the protein CAWSNGGIYEQYF. Filled out from reference TRBV30 and TRBJ2-7, the complete variable domain reads SQTIHQWPATLVQPVGSPLSLECTVEGTSNPNLYWYRQAAGRGLQLLFYSVGIGQISSEVPQNLSASRPQDRQFILSSKKLLLSDSGFYLCAWSNGGIYEQYFGPGTRLTVT.